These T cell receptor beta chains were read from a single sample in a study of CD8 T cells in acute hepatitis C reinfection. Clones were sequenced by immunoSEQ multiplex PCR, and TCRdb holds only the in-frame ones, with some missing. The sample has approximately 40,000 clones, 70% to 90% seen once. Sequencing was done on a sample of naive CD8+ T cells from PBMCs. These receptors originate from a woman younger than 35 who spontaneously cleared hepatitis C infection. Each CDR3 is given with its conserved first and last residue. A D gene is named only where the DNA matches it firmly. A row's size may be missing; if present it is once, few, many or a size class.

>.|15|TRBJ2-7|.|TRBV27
CASRLLEASVYEQYF
TGTGCCAGCAGACTATTGGAAGCTAGTGTCTACGAGCAGTACTTC
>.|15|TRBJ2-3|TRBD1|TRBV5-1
CASSPGTASTDTQYF
TGCGCCAGCAGCCCCGGGACAGCTAGCACAGATACGCAGTATTTT
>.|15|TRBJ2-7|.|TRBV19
CASSIGPGRNYEQYF
TGTGCCAGTAGTATAGGTCCAGGGAGGAACTACGAGCAGTACTTC
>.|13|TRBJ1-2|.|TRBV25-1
CATSPTDRQGYTF
TGTGCCACCTCACCCACAGACAGGCAAGGCTACACCTTC
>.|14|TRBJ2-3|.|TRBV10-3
CAIRNAVGIDTQYF
TGTGCCATCAGGAACGCTGTTGGTATAGATACGCAGTATTTT
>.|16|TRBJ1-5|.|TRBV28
CASSLRQGVANQPQHF
TGTGCCAGCAGTTTAAGGCAGGGTGTGGCGAATCAGCCCCAGCATTTT
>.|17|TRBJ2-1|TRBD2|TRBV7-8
CASSPPFWGEGLNEQFF
TGTGCCAGCAGCCCACCTTTTTGGGGGGAGGGCCTCAATGAGCAGTTCTTC
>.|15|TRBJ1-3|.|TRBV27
CASRPGAGGGNTIYF
TGTGCCAGCAGGCCTGGTGCGGGGGGAGGAAACACCATATATTTT
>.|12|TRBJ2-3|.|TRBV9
CASGTRADTQYF
TGTGCCAGCGGGACTCGGGCAGATACGCAGTATTTT
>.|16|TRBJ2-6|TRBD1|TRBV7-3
CASRLTGDSEANVLTF
TGTGCCAGCAGATTGACCGGGGACAGTGAAGCCAACGTCCTGACTTTC
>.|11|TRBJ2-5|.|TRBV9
CASSVRETQYF
TGTGCCAGCAGCGTTAGAGAGACCCAGTACTTC
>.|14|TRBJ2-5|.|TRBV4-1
CASSQDRGGETQYF
TGCGCCAGCAGCCAAGACAGGGGGGGGGAGACCCAGTACTTC
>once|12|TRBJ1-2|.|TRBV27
CASRGAEYGYTF
TGTGCCAGCAGGGGGGCTGAGTATGGCTACACCTTC
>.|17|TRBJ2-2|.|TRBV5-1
CASSLALQGENTGELFF
TGCGCCAGCAGCTTGGCCTTGCAGGGTGAGAACACCGGGGAGCTGTTTTTT
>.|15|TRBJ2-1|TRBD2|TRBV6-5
CASRQTAGGTNEQFF
TGTGCCAGCAGGCAAACAGCGGGAGGCACCAATGAGCAGTTCTTC
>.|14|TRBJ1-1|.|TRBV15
CATSYRRVNTEAFF
TGTGCCACCAGCTACAGGCGAGTGAACACTGAAGCTTTCTTT
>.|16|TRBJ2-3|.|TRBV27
CASSTYRSISADTQYF
TGTGCCAGCAGTACTTACCGGTCTATTTCTGCAGATACGCAGTATTTT
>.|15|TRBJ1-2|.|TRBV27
CASSNRQKTNYGYTF
TGTGCCAGCAGTAACCGACAGAAAACTAACTATGGCTACACCTTC
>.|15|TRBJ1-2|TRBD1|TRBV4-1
CASSQDLTGSNGYTF
TGCGCCAGCAGCCAAGACTTGACAGGGAGCAATGGCTACACCTTC
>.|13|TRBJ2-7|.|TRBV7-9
CAGRGPMDDEQYF
TGTGCCGGCAGAGGGCCGATGGATGACGAGCAGTACTTC
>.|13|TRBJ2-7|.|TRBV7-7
CASSLGPYAGQYF
TGTGCCAGCAGCTTAGGGCCCTACGCCGGGCAGTACTTC
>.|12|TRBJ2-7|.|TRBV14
CASSPPSYEQYF
TGTGCCAGCAGCCCCCCCTCCTACGAGCAGTACTTC
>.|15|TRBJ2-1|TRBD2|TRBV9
CASSPMTSDYNEQFF
TGTGCCAGCAGCCCGATGACTAGCGACTACAATGAGCAGTTCTTC
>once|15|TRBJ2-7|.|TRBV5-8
CASRLPEGASHEQYF
TGTGCCAGCAGACTACCGGAGGGGGCGAGTCACGAGCAGTACTTC